This T cell receptor beta chain was retrieved from a study of T cell repertoires in cytomegalovirus infection. Per germline, CDR1 SGHTA and CDR2 FQGNSA. Deletions cut 5 bases from V and 1 base from J, with 18 bases between. This CDR3 region has 16 residues. TCRdb itself ran the reads through MiXCR, one entry per CDR3 protein. The sample includes 150,000 to 200,000 distinct CDR3 sequences, 14% seen only once; the top ten take 25% to 30%. This clonotype appeared many times. Sequencing was carried out using PBMCs. V is TRBV7-2 and J is TRBJ2-7; TRBD1 or TRBD2 may be the D gene (6 bases each). This TCR derives from a human donor in good health (CMV status not recorded). Some clones in this sample may be carry-over from other donors' samples. This CDR3 reads CASSPLGGENSYEQYF. CDR3 nucleotide sequence: TGTGCCAGCAGCCCCCTGGGGGGCGAAAATTCCTACGAGCAGTACTTC.